Below, 17 T cell receptor beta chains from the same sample are listed, as sequenced in a study of OX40 agonist ivuxolimab in advanced cancers. Clones were read by immunoSEQ multiplex PCR, and TCRdb kept only the in-frame ones, dropping some. The sample contains tens of thousands of clones, roughly 80% of which appear only once. The specimen comprised CD4+ or CD8+ T cells sorted from blood, sampled in a trial of the OX40 agonist ivuxolimab. These receptors all come from an adult with an advanced solid tumor such as melanoma, head and neck, liver or kidney cancer.

The V call is TRBV9, the J call TRBJ1-5, with no clear D. This CDR3 contains 13 residues. Germline CDR1 and CDR2: SGDLS and YYNGEE. Trimming stripped 3 bases from V and 1 base from J, with 5 bases between. The CDR3 DNA reads as TGTGCCAGCAGCGAGGGAAGCAATCAGCCCCAGCATTTT. This gives the protein CASSEGSNQPQHF.

This clone has only one observation. The V and J genes are TRBV6-5 and TRBJ1-1, with D unclear. The CDR3 contains 15 residues. V lost 8 bases and J lost 0, with 16 bases in between. CDR1 and CDR2 (germline): MNHEY, SVGAGI. Here the CDR3 DNA reads TGTGCCAGCTACCCTGGGTACAGTTTGAACACTGAAGCTTTCTTT. Translated: CASYPGYSLNTEAFF.

On this clone itself: A much larger clone is a single base away; this may be a read error. The V and J genes are TRBV27 and TRBJ2-2; the D is unclear. The V gene's germline CDR1 is MNHEY and CDR2 SMNVEV (reference sequence). The CDR3 is 12 amino acids. Here the CDR3 reads CARSPGIGELFF. The CDR3 bases are TGTGCCCGCAGTCCGGGTATCGGGGAGCTGTTTTTT.

This sequence joins TRBV11-2 and TRBJ2-7; D is unclear. V lost 0 bases to trimming and J lost 5 bases, with 5 bases between them. Germline CDR1 is SGHAT and CDR2 is FQNNGV. There are 12 residues in the CDR3. In DNA form, the CDR3 reads TGTGCCAGCAGCTTAGATCTCGACGAGCAGTACTTC. Protein sequence: CASSLDLDEQYF.

This chain links TRBV13 with TRBJ2-3, with TRBD1 matching over 11 bases. Germline loops: CDR1 PRHDT, CDR2 FYEKMQ (reference sequence). After removal of 5 bases from V and 5 bases from J, the junction contained 9 bases not matched to a gene. This CDR3 has 16 amino acids. CDR3 DNA sequence: TGTGCCAGCAGCACGGACGCCGGGACAGGGGGAGATACGCAGTATTTT. Protein: CASSTDAGTGGDTQYF.

This clone came up once. This chain joins TRBV27 and TRBJ2-3; 9 nucleotides align to TRBD2. Looked up from germline, CDR1 is MNHEY and CDR2 is SMNVEV (reference sequence). V lost 4 bases to trimming and J lost 6 bases; unmatched junction nucleotides: 5. CDR3 length equals 14 residues. CDR3 in amino acids: CASSYGTSLDTQYF. The DNA of the CDR3 is TGTGCCAGCAGTTACGGGACTAGCCTGGATACGCAGTATTTT.

V gene TRBV27 combines with J gene TRBJ1-1; D remains unclear. Germline V CDR1 and CDR2: MNHEY, SMNVEV (reference sequence). V was trimmed by 3 bases and J by 3 bases, leaving 8 bases between them. This CDR3 spans 13 amino acids. CDR3 sequence reads: CASSFSADTEAFF. The CDR3 DNA sequence: TGTGCCAGCAGTTTTTCGGCGGACACTGAAGCTTTCTTT.

This clone was detected once. This sequence joins TRBV7-9 and TRBJ1-1; D is perhaps TRBD1 (5 bases). Trimming cost V 5 bases and J 8 bases, with 12 bases left between them. Germline CDR1 and CDR2: SEHNR and FQNEAQ (reference sequence). The CDR3 totals 12 residues. CDR3 nucleotides: TGTGCCAGCAGCGCACAGGATACCGAAGCTTTCTTT. Its translation is CASSAQDTEAFF. Combining the CDR3 with reference TRBV7-9 and TRBJ1-1 gives the whole variable domain DTGVSQNPRHKITKRGQNVTFRCDPISEHNRLYWYRQTLGQGPEFLTYFQNEAQLEKSRLLSDRFSAERPKGSFSTLEIQRTEQGDSAMYLCASSAQDTEAFFGQGTRLTVV.

This clone was seen once. V gene TRBV19 combines with J gene TRBJ2-4; no firm D call. CDR3 size: 13 residues. Germline CDR1 and CDR2: LNHDA and SQIVND (reference sequence). V was trimmed by 1 base and J by 6 bases, leaving 7 bases between them. CDR3 sequence (DNA): TGTGCCAGTAGTATAGTTGGTGGAAACATTCAGTACTTC. This codes for CASSIVGGNIQYF.

The rearrangement joins TRBV13 to TRBJ1-4; D possibly corresponds to TRBD1 (6 bases). This CDR3 is built from 15 residues. Trimming took 0 bases from V and 4 from J, leaving 9 bases between them. From germline, CDR1 is PRHDT and CDR2 FYEKMQ (reference sequence). The CDR3 region is CASSLGTGGNEKLFF. CDR3 DNA sequence: TGTGCCAGCAGCTTAGGGACAGGTGGTAATGAAAAACTGTTTTTT.

The chain employs TRBV28 and TRBJ2-5; D is undetermined. Near its end, the DNA agrees better with TRBJ2-7, so the J call may be wrong. The CDR3 contains 14 residues. Germline V lookup: CDR1 MDHEN, CDR2 SYDVKM. As DNA, the CDR3 is TGTGCCAGCAGTTCCCGGGTCCTCGCTTACGAGCAGTACTTC. Translating gives CASSSRVLAYEQYF.

In its sample, this clone ranks as medium-sized. The chain joins TRBV28 to TRBJ1-4; 8 positions match TRBD1. J gave up 3 bases and V 7 bases, and 10 bases lay outside the gene matches. Germline V gene lookup returns CDR1 MDHEN and CDR2 SYDVKM. The length of the CDR3 is 16 residues. CDR3 residues: CASINSGTGANEKLFF. DNA for the CDR3: TGTGCCAGCATCAATTCCGGGACAGGCGCTAATGAAAAACTGTTTTTT.

The chain has TRBV19 and TRBJ2-7; 8 nucleotides align to TRBD1. Per germline, CDR1 LNHDA and CDR2 SQIVND (reference sequence). V dropped 5 bases and J dropped 3; count of bases not matched to a gene: 6. There are 14 residues in the CDR3. CDR3 in DNA: TGTGCCAGTAGTGTTGGGACAGGTGGCTACGAGCAGTACTTC. Translating gives CASSVGTGGYEQYF. Based on the CDR3 plus reference TRBV19 and TRBJ2-7, the full variable domain is DGGITQSPKYLFRKEGQNVTLSCEQNLNHDAMYWYRQDPGQGLRLIYYSQIVNDFQKGDIAEGYSVSREKKESFPLTVTSAQKNPTAFYLCASSVGTGGYEQYFGPGTRLTVT.

This chain joins TRBV30 and TRBJ1-2; the D is unclear. Germline lookup yields CDR1 GTSNPN and CDR2 SVGIG (reference sequence). This CDR3 is built from 12 residues. V was trimmed by 2 bases and J by 0 bases, leaving 4 bases between them. The CDR3 DNA sequence: TGTGCCTGGAGTCCACCTAACTATGGCTACACCTTC. As protein: CAWSPPNYGYTF.

This clone has just one count. The rearrangement joins TRBV9 to TRBJ1-4; a possible D gene is TRBD1 (6 bases). V lost 3 bases and J lost 4, with 13 bases in between. This CDR3 has 15 amino acids. The germline gives CDR1 SGDLS, CDR2 YYNGEE. This CDR3 is CASSATGILNEKLFF. In nucleotides, the CDR3 is TGTGCCAGCAGCGCGACAGGAATCCTTAATGAAAAACTGTTTTTT.

The V and J genes are TRBV6-5 and TRBJ2-3, with TRBD2 matching over 10 bases. The CDR3 is 15 amino acids. The V and J ends lost 2 bases and 3 bases, in that order; junction bases with no gene match: 2. The germline V gene encodes CDR1 MNHEY and CDR2 SVGAGI. The CDR3 region has the DNA TGTGCCAGCAGTTACCAGCGGGAGGGAACAGATACGCAGTATTTT. Translation: CASSYQREGTDTQYF.

The gene calls are TRBV7-2 and TRBJ2-3; D might be TRBD2 (5 bases). The germline V gene encodes CDR1 SGHTA and CDR2 FQGNSA. V lost 5 bases and J lost 6, with 24 bases in between. This CDR3 contains 17 residues. The CDR3 DNA is TGTGCCAGCAGCCCCGACCATCCCCGGAGGACGGGTGATACGCAGTATTTT. Protein: CASSPDHPRRTGDTQYF.